This TCR beta chain stems from a study of T cell repertoires in cytomegalovirus infection. Concerning this clonotype: One end of the junction does not line up with germline, which may come from a read error.

TCRdb itself ran the reads through MiXCR, one entry per CDR3 protein. The sample lists under 800,000 distinct CDR3 sequences; about 24% were seen once. The CDR3 is made up of 13 amino acids. The rearrangement uses TRBV12-3 or TRBV12-4 and TRBJ2-7; D gene uncertain. The sample comprised CD8+ T cells from PBMCs. The TCR sequence derives from a human donor in good health (CMV status not recorded). Some clones in this sample may be carry-over from other donors' samples. The CDR3 coding sequence is TGTGTCAGCAGCACATTCTGGGATGACGAGCAGTACTTC. It is translated as CVSSTFWDDEQYF.